The next 25 T cell receptor beta chains were all read from a single sample in a study of T cell repertoires in cytomegalovirus infection. MiXCR, run by TCRdb on the reads, gives a single entry per CDR3 protein. The table shows hundreds of thousands of distinct CDR3 sequences, with 35% occurring only once. The sample consisted of PBMCs. The receptors here all came from a human donor in good health (CMV status not recorded). Some clones in this sample may be carry-over from other donors' samples.

The chain has TRBV28 and TRBJ2-7; D unclear. CDR1 is MDHEN, CDR2 SYDVKM, per germline. The CDR3 sequence is 15 residues long. Trimming shortened V by 2 bases and J by 3 bases, and 14 bases separated the two germline ends. The CDR3 spells CASSLSRLGLYEQYF. In DNA, the CDR3 is TGTGCCAGCAGTTTAAGTAGACTCGGCCTCTACGAGCAGTACTTC.

The chain is built from TRBV6-6 and TRBJ2-7, with a possible D match to TRBD2 (6 bases). The CDR3 runs to 14 residues. Germline lookup yields CDR1 MNHNY and CDR2 SVGAGI (reference sequence). V was clipped by 5 bases and J by 0 bases, with 11 bases between them. CDR3 sequence (DNA): TGTGCCAGCAGTAAGGGACTCGGCTCCTACGAGCAGTACTTC. It is translated as CASSKGLGSYEQYF.

The rearrangement links TRBV5-5 to TRBJ1-1; D ambiguous. Per the germline V gene, CDR1 is SGHKS and CDR2 is YYEKEE (reference sequence). The CDR3 loop spans 17 amino acids. V shed 4 bases and J shed 0 bases, with 19 bases lying between them. The CDR3 DNA is TGTGCCAGCAGCCTCACCCCCCTTGGAGCCTTGAACACTGAAGCTTTCTTT. Protein product: CASSLTPLGALNTEAFF.

The J gene is TRBJ2-7, the V gene TRBV28, with D possibly called TRBD1 or TRBD2 (5 bases each). The CDR3 has 15 residues. The germline V gene encodes CDR1 MDHEN and CDR2 SYDVKM. V gave up 6 bases and J gave up 4 bases, with 19 bases separating them. In DNA form, the CDR3 reads TGTGCCAGCAGGCCAGGGACGACCCGATCTTACGAGCAGTACTTC. This encodes CASRPGTTRSYEQYF.

This sequence joins TRBV7-8 and TRBJ2-2; tentative D call: TRBD1 (5 bases). Trimming took 5 bases from V and 6 from J, leaving 13 bases between them. The CDR3 length is 14 residues. Germline V CDR1 and CDR2: SGHVS, FQNEAQ. CDR3 sequence: CASSRQGISGELFF. The CDR3 DNA reads as TGTGCCAGCAGCCGCCAGGGTATCTCCGGGGAGCTGTTTTTT.

This clonotype appeared a few times. The V call is TRBV7-8, the J call TRBJ2-7; D possibly corresponds to TRBD1 (7 bases). The CDR3 extends over 17 amino acids. Trimming left V 1 base short and J 0 bases short, with 16 bases between. Germline V CDR1 and CDR2: SGHVS, FQNEAQ. The CDR3 here is CASSLVNGQGGSYEQYF. The CDR3 bases are TGTGCCAGCAGCTTAGTTAACGGCCAGGGGGGCTCCTACGAGCAGTACTTC.

This clonotype was counted a few times. This chain links TRBV27 with TRBJ1-4, with D possibly TRBD1 on 6 matching bases. Germline CDR1 MNHEY, CDR2 SMNVEV (reference sequence). V lost 2 bases to trimming and J lost 6 bases, with 13 bases between them. CDR3 length: 15 residues. The DNA of the CDR3 is TGTGCCAGCAGTTTAGAGGGGGATCCAGATGAAAAACTGTTTTTT. Its translation is CASSLEGDPDEKLFF.

This chain joins TRBV2 and TRBJ1-1; the match to TRBD1 covers 7 bases. Trimming took 4 bases from V and 5 from J; bases not matched to a gene: 7. Looked up from germline, CDR1 is SNHLY and CDR2 is FYNNEI. The CDR3 is made up of 14 amino acids. In nucleotides, the CDR3 is TGTGCCAGCAGTGGGGGACAGAGGGGGACTGAAGCTTTCTTT. Encoded protein: CASSGGQRGTEAFF.

The chain joins TRBV7-9 to TRBJ1-1, with TRBD1 as a possible D gene (5 bases). The CDR3 covers 15 residues. The V gene lost 5 bases and the J gene lost 1 base, with 14 bases spanning the gap. Germline V CDR1 and CDR2: SEHNR, FQNEAQ (reference sequence). Here the CDR3 reads CASSHSGGRNTEAFF. The CDR3, as DNA: TGTGCCAGCAGCCATTCGGGGGGAAGGAACACTGAAGCTTTCTTT.

This chain links TRBV4-2 with TRBJ1-2, with D maybe TRBD1 (5 bases). V was shortened by 1 base and J by 4 bases, with 13 bases between the two germline ends. Germline V gene sequence: CDR1 LGHNA, CDR2 YNFKEQ. This CDR3 spans 15 amino acids. The DNA of the CDR3 is TGTGCCAGCAGCCAAGTGATGGGACTTGGCTATGGCTACACCTTC. The encoded protein is CASSQVMGLGYGYTF.

This clonotype was counted only a few times. The V gene is TRBV7-4, the J gene TRBJ1-2; TRBD1 matches 11 bases. Germline CDR1 SGHVT, CDR2 SQSDAQ. The CDR3 has 16 residues. V was pared by 3 bases and J by 4 bases, with 7 bases of the junction left unmatched. CDR3 sequence: CASSFSGTGGFYGYTF. CDR3 DNA: TGTGCCAGCAGCTTCTCCGGGACAGGGGGATTCTATGGCTACACCTTC.

In this sample, this clonotype turned up a few times. The chain has TRBV25-1 and TRBJ1-2; D not resolved. This CDR3 comprises 12 residues. Germline V gene sequence: CDR1 MGHDK, CDR2 SYGVNS. Trimming cost V 3 bases and J 4 bases, with 6 bases left between them. The CDR3 DNA sequence: TGTGCCAGCAGTGATTTGGTCTATGGCTACACCTTC. Translated, it gives CASSDLVYGYTF.

This clonotype was seen a few times. This chain's CDR3 is CASARNTEAFF. DNA of the CDR3: TGTGCCAGCGCAAGGAACACTGAAGCTTTCTTT. The V gene is TRBV2, the J gene TRBJ1-1; unclear D gene. This CDR3 region has 11 residues. V lost 8 bases to trimming and J lost 1 base, with 5 bases between them. Germline CDR1 SNHLY, CDR2 FYNNEI.

This clonotype was seen only a few times. This rearrangement joins TRBV27 to TRBJ2-1; the match to TRBD1 covers 7 bases. V trimming: 6 bases; J trimming: 0 bases; junction bases outside the gene matches: 11. The CDR3 extends over 17 amino acids. Germline loops: CDR1 MNHEY, CDR2 SMNVEV (reference sequence). The CDR3 here is CASRARLTGSSYNEQFF. The DNA for the CDR3 is TGTGCCAGCAGAGCCCGGTTGACAGGGAGCTCCTACAATGAGCAGTTCTTC.

This chain links TRBV6-2 or TRBV6-3 with TRBJ1-1; D perhaps matches TRBD1 (6 bases). Germline values: CDR1 MNHEY, CDR2 SVGEGT. The CDR3 contains 13 residues. V was pared by 6 bases and J by 2 bases, with 10 bases between. The CDR3 bases are TGTGCCAGCAGAGCACAGGGAAACACTGAAGCTTTCTTT. Translation: CASRAQGNTEAFF.

Notes on this clonotype: Sequence at one end of the junction differs from germline and may be a read error. The chain has TRBV19 and TRBJ2-7; D not resolved. Germline V gene sequence: CDR1 LNHDA, CDR2 SQIVND (reference sequence). CDR3 size: 13 residues. The CDR3 nucleotides are TGTGCCAGTATTATAAGTAGGGACTACGAGCAGTACTTC. The encoded protein is CASIISRDYEQYF.

CDR3 DNA sequence: TGTGCCAGCAGTGAAAGGCCGGCAGGCGATGTTGTTCTTTATTCACCCCTCCACTTT. Translation gives CASSERPAGDVVLYSPLHF. The chain recombines TRBV6-1 with TRBJ1-6; no clear D gene. The ends were cut back, 2 bases at V and 8 bases at J, with 25 bases in the middle. Germline V gene data show CDR1 as MNHNS and CDR2 as SASEGT. The CDR3 runs to 19 residues.

The chain combines TRBV5-6 with TRBJ1-1, with D unclear. Trimming removed 1 base at V and 0 bases at J, with 4 bases between. In germline, CDR1 is SGHDT, CDR2 YYEEEE. The CDR3 is 13 amino acids. CDR3 bases: TGTGCCAGCAGCTTGCCGCTGAACACTGAAGCTTTCTTT. Its translation is CASSLPLNTEAFF.

The rearrangement joins TRBV24-1 to TRBJ2-1; 10 bases match TRBD1. Trimming cost V 5 bases and J 9 bases; bases outside gene matches: 12. Germline CDR1 and CDR2: KGHDR and SFDVKD. The CDR3 contains 16 residues. CDR3 sequence reads: CATSGWDRGRSSEQFF. The DNA for the CDR3 is TGTGCCACCAGTGGCTGGGACAGGGGTCGTAGTAGTGAGCAGTTCTTC.

This clonotype showed up just a few times. The rearrangement joins TRBV12-3 or TRBV12-4 to TRBJ1-2, with TRBD1 identical over 10 bases. The V and J ends lost 2 bases and 3 bases, in that order; junction bases with no gene match: 6. The CDR3 sequence is 16 residues long. The CDR3 region is CASSLSGTGADYGYTF. CDR3 DNA: TGTGCCAGCAGTTTATCGGGGACAGGGGCAGACTATGGCTACACCTTC.

The rearrangement uses TRBV9 and TRBJ2-3, with a weak D call TRBD2 (7 bases). Trimming pared 0 bases from V and 6 bases from J, leaving 14 bases between. Germline CDR1 reads SGDLS; CDR2 reads YYNGEE. This CDR3 contains 15 residues. The CDR3 coding sequence is TGTGCCAGCAGCGTAGGAGGGGGGGACGGTGATACGCAGTATTTT. Translation: CASSVGGGDGDTQYF.

This clonotype turned up a few times. V usage is TRBV7-9 and J usage is TRBJ1-1, with TRBD1 identical over 12 bases. The V gene's germline CDR1 is SEHNR and CDR2 FQNEAQ (reference sequence). The CDR3 covers 16 residues. Trimming took 4 bases from V and 4 from J; bases not matched to a gene: 7. CDR3 sequence reads: CASSSDRGQGATEAFF. The CDR3 nucleotides are TGTGCCAGCAGCTCAGACAGGGGACAGGGGGCCACTGAAGCTTTCTTT.

V gene TRBV28 combines with J gene TRBJ1-1; the D is unclear. This CDR3 contains 15 residues. CDR1 is MDHEN and CDR2 is SYDVKM in the germline V gene. The ends were cut back, 3 bases at V and 4 bases at J, with 15 bases in the middle. CDR3 region: CASSLPRGGVTEAFF. DNA of the CDR3: TGTGCCAGCAGTTTGCCCCGGGGTGGGGTCACTGAAGCTTTCTTT.

The table lists this clonotype with a few counts. The rearrangement uses TRBV7-2 and TRBJ2-2, with D tentatively TRBD2 (5 bases). V shed 1 base and J shed 5 bases, with 11 bases lying between them. CDR1 and CDR2 (germline): SGHTA, FQGNSA. The CDR3 has 15 amino acids. The CDR3 sequence: CASSLGFPGTGELFF. The CDR3, as DNA: TGTGCCAGCAGCTTAGGTTTTCCGGGGACCGGGGAGCTGTTTTTT.

This chain joins TRBV2 and TRBJ1-5, with 7 positions matching TRBD1. This CDR3 comprises 13 residues. V lost 11 bases to trimming and J lost 2 bases; unmatched junction nucleotides: 6. Germline V lookup: CDR1 SNHLY, CDR2 FYNNEI. In nucleotides, the CDR3 is TGTGCCGGAGGGGACAGCCGCAATCAGCCCCAGCATTTT. Its protein product is CAGGDSRNQPQHF.